This entry concerns a single TCR beta chain. The data stem from a study of blood T cell repertoires in COVID-19. Study details: Collection of acute and convalescent COVID-19 samples took place in the United States, Italy and Spain. T cells, B-cell-depleted T cells, or PBMCs provided the cDNA or gDNA that served as material.

Germline loops: CDR1 MDHEN, CDR2 SYDVKM. Trimming cost V 4 bases and J 1 base; bases outside gene matches: 7. This CDR3 region has 16 residues. Study processing details: Amplifying reference gene primers gave estimates of nucleated cell counts. Repertoires were generated with immunoSEQ multiplex PCR, while TCRdb's copy carries only in-frame clones and drops some. V and J calls and clone size are given by that table; D and trimming were obtained from the DNA. The sample comprises over 50,000 clones, approximately 86% of which are singletons, and approximately 15% rests with the top ten. The sample consisted of peripheral blood. The chain recombines TRBV28 with TRBJ1-5; 7 nucleotides agree with TRBD1. The sequence derives from a human donor in a cohort sampled during active COVID-19. The CDR3 nucleotides read TGTGCCAGCAGTTCAGAGGGGGCGCCAAGCAATCAGCCCCAGCATTTT. Translating gives CASSSEGAPSNQPQHF.